One sample yielded the 9 T cell receptor beta chains listed below, sequenced in a study of OX40 agonist ivuxolimab in advanced cancers. The library was produced with the immunoSEQ multiplex PCR assay. TCRdb obtained this table from immuneACCESS and retained in-frame rearrangements with V and J assigned. These tables miss some clones; where compared with another copy, unresolved V genes account for less than half of the shortfall, and the remainder is unexplained. The table for this sample lists 45,000 to 60,000 clones; over 75% of them were counted only once. The ten largest clones capture more than 1.4% of the sample. Source: CD4+ or CD8+ T cells sorted from blood, taken in a trial of the OX40 agonist ivuxolimab. All receptors come from an adult with an advanced solid tumor such as melanoma, head and neck, liver or kidney cancer.

V usage is TRBV28 and J usage is TRBJ1-2, with D maybe TRBD1 (6 bases). CDR3 size: 13 residues. From germline, CDR1 is MDHEN and CDR2 SYDVKM. V was trimmed by 2 bases and J by 8 bases, leaving 12 bases between them. The CDR3 coding sequence is TGTGCCAGCAGTTTAGGGGGGCTCGGCGGCTACACCTTC. It translates to CASSLGGLGGYTF.

The chain links TRBV28 to TRBJ2-3, with 8 bases aligning to TRBD1. Per the germline V gene, CDR1 is MDHEN and CDR2 is SYDVKM. V lost 6 bases to trimming and J lost 5 bases; unmatched junction nucleotides: 7. This CDR3 spans 14 amino acids. In DNA, the CDR3 is TGTGCCAGCAGGAGGACAGGGAGTAGAGATACGCAGTATTTT. Encoded protein: CASRRTGSRDTQYF.

This clone was found once. The gene calls are TRBV27 and TRBJ2-3, with TRBD2 matching over 15 bases. V lost 6 bases to trimming and J lost 3 bases; unmatched junction nucleotides: 7. The germline gives CDR1 MNHEY, CDR2 SMNVEV (reference sequence). This CDR3 spans 17 amino acids. The CDR3 region has the DNA TGTGCCAGCAGGACCCTGGGACTAGCGGGGGGTACAGATACGCAGTATTTT. Translated: CASRTLGLAGGTDTQYF.

The gene calls are TRBV7-9 and TRBJ2-3; 7 bases align to TRBD2. The CDR3 consists of 16 residues. Losses at the gene ends were 5 bases for V and 1 base for J; bases not matched to a gene: 9. Germline V CDR1 and CDR2: SEHNR, FQNEAQ (reference sequence). CDR3 in DNA: TGTGCCAGCAGCCCCCGGGCAGCGGGGCGCACAGATACGCAGTATTTT. Protein: CASSPRAAGRTDTQYF. The variable domain in full, completed from reference TRBV7-9 and TRBJ2-3, reads DTGVSQNPRHKITKRGQNVTFRCDPISEHNRLYWYRQTLGQGPEFLTYFQNEAQLEKSRLLSDRFSAERPKGSFSTLEIQRTEQGDSAMYLCASSPRAAGRTDTQYFGPGTRLTVL.

The V call is TRBV5-4, the J call TRBJ2-7; maybe TRBD1 (6 bases). Trimming took 4 bases from V and 1 from J, leaving 12 bases between them. The CDR3 has 14 amino acids. Germline CDR1 is SGHNT and CDR2 is YYREEE (reference sequence). Written as DNA, the CDR3 is TGTGCCAGCAGCCATCCGGACAGATCCTACGAGCAGTACTTC. Protein: CASSHPDRSYEQYF.

This chain links TRBV5-1 with TRBJ1-1; no firm D call. Germline CDR1 is SGHRS and CDR2 is YFSETQ. V lost 4 bases and J lost 0, with 10 bases in between. CDR3 length: 14 amino acids. This CDR3 is CASSTRALNTEAFF. CDR3 sequence (DNA): TGCGCCAGCAGCACGCGGGCGTTGAACACTGAAGCTTTCTTT.

This clone came up once. The chain links TRBV5-1 to TRBJ2-2; TRBD2 agrees at 12 bases. Germline lookup yields CDR1 SGHRS and CDR2 YFSETQ. This CDR3 spans 16 amino acids. Germline trimming cut 4 bases from V and 4 bases from J; bases unmatched to any gene: 5. CDR3 protein: CASSPGTSGFTGELFF. As DNA, the CDR3 is TGCGCCAGCAGCCCGGGGACTAGCGGGTTCACCGGGGAGCTGTTTTTT.

This rearrangement joins TRBV5-1 to TRBJ2-1; 9 bases are shared with TRBD2. Trimming at V came to 2 bases and at J to 1 base, leaving 4 bases not matched to a gene. Germline CDR1 SGHRS, CDR2 YFSETQ. The CDR3 loop spans 16 amino acids. CDR3 loop: CASSFSSGISYNEQFF. CDR3 sequence (DNA): TGCGCCAGCAGCTTTTCTAGCGGGATTTCCTACAATGAGCAGTTCTTC.

The chain is built from TRBV9 and TRBJ1-2; no clear D gene. Germline CDR1 reads SGDLS; CDR2 reads YYNGEE. Trimming stripped 7 bases from V and 0 bases from J, with 7 bases between. This CDR3 is 12 amino acids long. The CDR3 sequence is CASSQANYGYTF. The DNA for the CDR3 is TGTGCCAGCTCCCAGGCTAACTATGGCTACACCTTC.